This TCR beta chain was recorded in a study of beta chain features in type 1 diabetes. Study at large: Age, gender and cell yields were alike across patients and healthy donors. General observations from the study: Naive, central memory and regulatory TCRB repertoires appeared more similar among patients than healthy donors.

CD45RO/CCR7/CD25/CD127/CD95/CD27 sorting isolated CD4+ naive, central memory, regulatory and stem cell-like memory cells. Purities in excess of 95% were seen in all sorted populations. Sequencing targeted expressed TCRB transcripts, as all isolated RNA had been reverse transcribed. TCRdb keeps only in-frame clones here, not all; method: immunoSEQ multiplex PCR. The table records a few hundred thousand clones, around 16% of them present only once. CDR1 is LNHDA, CDR2 SQIVND, per germline (reference sequence). Deletions cut 3 bases from V and 2 bases from J, with 10 bases between. This CDR3 comprises 14 residues. This clone was observed a few times. Its antigen is unidentified.

The clonotype comes from a woman younger than 35 in good health. The source material was naive CD4+ T cells from blood. J is TRBJ2-5 and V is TRBV19; D perhaps matches TRBD2 (6 bases). In DNA, the CDR3 is TGTGCCAGTAGTATCGGGAGCTCACAAGAGACCCAGTACTTC. Amino acid sequence: CASSIGSSQETQYF. The full variable domain, in which reference TRBV19 and TRBJ2-5 provide the parts outside the CDR3, is DGGITQSPKYLFRKEGQNVTLSCEQNLNHDAMYWYRQDPGQGLRLIYYSQIVNDFQKGDIAEGYSVSREKKESFPLTVTSAQKNPTAFYLCASSIGSSQETQYFGPGTRLLVL.